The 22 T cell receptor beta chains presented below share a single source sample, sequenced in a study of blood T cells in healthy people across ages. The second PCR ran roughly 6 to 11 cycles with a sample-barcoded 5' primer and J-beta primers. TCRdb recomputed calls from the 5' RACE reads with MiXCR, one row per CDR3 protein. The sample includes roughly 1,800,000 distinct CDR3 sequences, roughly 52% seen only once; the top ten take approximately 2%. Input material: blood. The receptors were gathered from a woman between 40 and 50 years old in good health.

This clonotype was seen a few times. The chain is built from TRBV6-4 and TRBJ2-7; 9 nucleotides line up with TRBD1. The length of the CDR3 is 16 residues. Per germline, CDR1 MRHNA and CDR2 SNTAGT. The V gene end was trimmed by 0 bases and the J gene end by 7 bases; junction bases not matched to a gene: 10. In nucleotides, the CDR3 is TGTGCCAGCAGTGACTCGGATTTCCGGGACAGGGAGGAGCAGTACTTC. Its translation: CASSDSDFRDREEQYF.

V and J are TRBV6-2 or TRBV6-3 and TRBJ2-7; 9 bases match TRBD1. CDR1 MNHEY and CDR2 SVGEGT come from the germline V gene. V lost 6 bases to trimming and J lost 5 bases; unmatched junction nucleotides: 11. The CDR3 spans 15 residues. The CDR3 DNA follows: TGTGCCAGCAGGGAACCGGGACAGGGTGTCCACGAGCAGTACTTC. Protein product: CASREPGQGVHEQYF.

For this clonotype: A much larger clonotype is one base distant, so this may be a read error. CDR3 loop: CASSSAGRSFEAFF. In nucleotides, the CDR3 is TGTGCCAGCAGTTCCGCCGGGAGAAGTTTTGAAGCTTTCTTT. V gene TRBV6-5 combines with J gene TRBJ1-1; D call uncertain. Trimming left V 4 bases short and J 7 bases short, with 16 bases between. Germline V gene data show CDR1 as MNHEY and CDR2 as SVGAGI. This CDR3 has 14 amino acids.

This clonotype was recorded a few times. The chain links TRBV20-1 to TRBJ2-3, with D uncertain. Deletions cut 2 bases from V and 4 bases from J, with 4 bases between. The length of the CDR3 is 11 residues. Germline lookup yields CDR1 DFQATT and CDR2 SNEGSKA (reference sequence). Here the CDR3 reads CSARMSDTQYF. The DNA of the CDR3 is TGCAGTGCTAGAATGTCAGATACGCAGTATTTT.

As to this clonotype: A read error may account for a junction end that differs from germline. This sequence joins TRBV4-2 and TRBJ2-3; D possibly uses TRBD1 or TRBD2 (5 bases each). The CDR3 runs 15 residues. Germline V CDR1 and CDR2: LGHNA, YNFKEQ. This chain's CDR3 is CAGSQTRDSTDTQYF. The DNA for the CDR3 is TGTGCCGGCAGCCAGACCCGGGACAGCACAGATACGCAGTATTTT.

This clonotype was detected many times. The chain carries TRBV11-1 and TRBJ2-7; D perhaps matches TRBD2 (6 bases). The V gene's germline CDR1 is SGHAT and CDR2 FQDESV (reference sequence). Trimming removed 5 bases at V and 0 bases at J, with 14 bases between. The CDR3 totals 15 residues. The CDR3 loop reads CASSLGRGSSYEQYF. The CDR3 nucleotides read TGTGCCAGCAGCCTAGGACGGGGGAGCTCCTACGAGCAGTACTTC.

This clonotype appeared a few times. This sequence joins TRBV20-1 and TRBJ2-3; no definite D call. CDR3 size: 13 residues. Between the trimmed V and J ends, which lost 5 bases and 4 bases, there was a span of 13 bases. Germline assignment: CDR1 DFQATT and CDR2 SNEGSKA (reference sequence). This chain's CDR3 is CSALSRSPDTQYF. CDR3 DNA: TGCAGTGCTCTCTCGCGTTCTCCAGATACGCAGTATTTT.

The CDR3 DNA reads TGTGCCAGCAGCTTAATTCAGGGCACAGATACGCAGTATTTT. Amino acids: CASSLIQGTDTQYF. The rearrangement links TRBV7-2 to TRBJ2-3; D not certain. Deletions cut 2 bases from V and 1 base from J, with 7 bases between. This CDR3 region has 14 residues. CDR1 and CDR2 (germline): SGHTA, FQGNSA.

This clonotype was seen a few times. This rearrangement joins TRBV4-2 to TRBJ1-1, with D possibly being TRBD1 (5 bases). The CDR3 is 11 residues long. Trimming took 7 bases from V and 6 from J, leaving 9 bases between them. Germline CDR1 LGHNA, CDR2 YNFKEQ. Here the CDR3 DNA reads TGTGCCAGCAAAGGGACGGCTGAAGCTTTCTTT. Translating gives CASKGTAEAFF.

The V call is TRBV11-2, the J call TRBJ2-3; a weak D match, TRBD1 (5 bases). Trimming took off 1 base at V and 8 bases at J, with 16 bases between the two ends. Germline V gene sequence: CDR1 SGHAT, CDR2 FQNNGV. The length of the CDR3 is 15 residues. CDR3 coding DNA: TGTGCCAGCAGCTTAGGGGCAGGGTTGGCCAGTACGCAGTATTTT. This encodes CASSLGAGLASTQYF.

The CDR3 loop is CASSPPSSFEQYF. CDR3 DNA sequence: TGTGCCAGCTCACCACCGTCAAGTTTCGAGCAGTACTTC. The rearrangement joins TRBV18 to TRBJ2-7; no firm D call. The germline V gene encodes CDR1 KGHSH and CDR2 LQKENI. The CDR3 runs to 13 residues. Trimming removed 0 bases at V and 6 bases at J, with 9 bases between.

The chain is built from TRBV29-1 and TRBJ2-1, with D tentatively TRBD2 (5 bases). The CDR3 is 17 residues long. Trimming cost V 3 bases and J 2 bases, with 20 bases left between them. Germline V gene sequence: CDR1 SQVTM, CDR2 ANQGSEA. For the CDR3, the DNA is TGCAGCGTTGAGCTACTAAGCGGAACCAGCGCCTACAATGAGCAGTTCTTC. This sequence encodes CSVELLSGTSAYNEQFF.

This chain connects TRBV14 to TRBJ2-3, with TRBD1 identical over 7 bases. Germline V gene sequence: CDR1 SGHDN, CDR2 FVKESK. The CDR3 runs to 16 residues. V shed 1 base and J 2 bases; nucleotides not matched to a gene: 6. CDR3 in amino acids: CASSQVSRGITDTQYF. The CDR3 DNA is TGTGCCAGCAGCCAAGTGTCCAGGGGGATCACAGATACGCAGTATTTT. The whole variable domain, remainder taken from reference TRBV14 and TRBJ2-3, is EAGVTQFPSHSVIEKGQTVTLRCDPISGHDNLYWYRRVMGKEIKFLLHFVKESKQDESGMPNNRFLAERTGGTYSTLKVQPAELEDSGVYFCASSQVSRGITDTQYFGPGTRLTVL.

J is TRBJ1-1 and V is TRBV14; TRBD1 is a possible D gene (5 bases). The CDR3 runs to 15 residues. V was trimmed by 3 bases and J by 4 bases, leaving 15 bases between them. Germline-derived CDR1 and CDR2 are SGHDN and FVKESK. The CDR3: CASSQRGLRFTEAFF. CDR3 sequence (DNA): TGTGCCAGCAGCCAGAGGGGACTCCGATTCACTGAAGCTTTCTTT.

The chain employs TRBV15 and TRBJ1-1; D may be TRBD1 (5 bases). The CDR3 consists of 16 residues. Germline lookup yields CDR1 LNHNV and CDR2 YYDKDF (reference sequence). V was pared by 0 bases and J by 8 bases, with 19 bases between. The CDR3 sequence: CATSREGQGLLIEAFF. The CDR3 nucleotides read TGTGCCACCAGCAGAGAAGGGCAGGGTCTGTTGATAGAAGCTTTCTTT.

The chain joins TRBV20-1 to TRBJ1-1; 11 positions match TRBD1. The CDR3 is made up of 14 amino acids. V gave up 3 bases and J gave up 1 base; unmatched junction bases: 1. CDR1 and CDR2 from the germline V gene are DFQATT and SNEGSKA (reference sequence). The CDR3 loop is CSARDRGPNTEAFF. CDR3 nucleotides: TGCAGTGCTAGGGACAGGGGGCCGAACACTGAAGCTTTCTTT.

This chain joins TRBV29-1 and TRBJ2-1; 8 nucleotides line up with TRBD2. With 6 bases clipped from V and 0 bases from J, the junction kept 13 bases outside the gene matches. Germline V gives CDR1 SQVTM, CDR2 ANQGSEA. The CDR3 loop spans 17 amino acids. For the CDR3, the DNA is TGCAGCGTCGGGCCGGCAGCGGGGGTGCTCTCCTACAATGAGCAGTTCTTC. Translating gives CSVGPAAGVLSYNEQFF.

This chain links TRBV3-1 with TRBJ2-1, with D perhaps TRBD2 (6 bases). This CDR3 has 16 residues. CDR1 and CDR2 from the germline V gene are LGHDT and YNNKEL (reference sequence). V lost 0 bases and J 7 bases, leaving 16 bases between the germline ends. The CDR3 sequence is CASSQDRQLRGNEQFF. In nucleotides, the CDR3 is TGTGCCAGCAGCCAAGACAGGCAGTTACGGGGGAATGAGCAGTTCTTC.

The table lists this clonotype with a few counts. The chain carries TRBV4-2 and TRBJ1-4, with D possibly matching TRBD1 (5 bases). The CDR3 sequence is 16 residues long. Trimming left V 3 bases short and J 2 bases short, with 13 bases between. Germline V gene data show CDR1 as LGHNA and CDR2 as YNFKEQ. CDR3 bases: TGTGCCAGCAGCCACCCGAGAGGGGCGACTAATGAAAAACTGTTTTTT. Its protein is CASSHPRGATNEKLFF.

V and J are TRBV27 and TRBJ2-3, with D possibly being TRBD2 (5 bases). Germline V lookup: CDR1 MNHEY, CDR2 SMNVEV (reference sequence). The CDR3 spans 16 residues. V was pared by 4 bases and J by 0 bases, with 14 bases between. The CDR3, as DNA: TGTGCCAGCAGTTACCGGTCCGGGGTTAGCACAGATACGCAGTATTTT. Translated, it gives CASSYRSGVSTDTQYF.

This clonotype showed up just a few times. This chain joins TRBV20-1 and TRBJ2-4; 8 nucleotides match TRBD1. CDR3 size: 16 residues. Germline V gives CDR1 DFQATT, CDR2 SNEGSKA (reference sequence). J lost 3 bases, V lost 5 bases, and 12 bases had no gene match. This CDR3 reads CSAVKPGQVIKNIQYF. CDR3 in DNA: TGCAGTGCTGTTAAACCGGGACAGGTCATCAAAAACATTCAGTACTTC.

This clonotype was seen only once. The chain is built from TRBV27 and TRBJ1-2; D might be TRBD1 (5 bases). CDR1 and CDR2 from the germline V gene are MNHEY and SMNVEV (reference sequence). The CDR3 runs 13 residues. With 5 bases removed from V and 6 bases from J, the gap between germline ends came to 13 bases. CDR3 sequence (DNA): TGTGCCAGCAGTCTGACAGCGATCGATGGCTACACCTTC. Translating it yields CASSLTAIDGYTF.